This T cell receptor beta chain appears in the sequencing data of a study of blood T cell repertoires in COVID-19 (dated by TCRdb to 2018 to 2021). About the investigation overall: Samples covering the acute and convalescent phases of COVID-19 were provided by collaborators in the United States, Italy and Spain. Where available, HLA class I and class II types were obtained from metadata supplied by the sample provider rather than from assay-based typing. The prospective study material was composed of cDNA or gDNA derived from T cells, B-cell-depleted T cells, or PBMCs. A freely available public database, intended as a resource for researchers studying the immune response to SARS-CoV-2, is where the repertoires were released. The samples were drawn from two sources: the first 160 participants of the ongoing ImmuneRACE study, and 1,000 to 1,500 subjects contributed by 6 global collaborators. Subjects who had been exposed to COVID-19, were actively infected with it, or had recovered from it provided the deeply sampled blood TCRbeta repertoires that made up the dataset. Nearly every sample came with metadata listing a de-identified subject ID, COVID-19 status, age in years and sex. Study-wide findings and limitations: How much clinical and demographic metadata was included differed by source and by participant, and the metadata was provided uncurated.

Concerning this clone itself: It has no known antigen specificity. One base away there is no much larger clone; base qualities are not given.

One collaborating source in Seattle enrolled patients during active infection and followed them longitudinally through the course of disease. Collaborating institutions collected whole blood in K2EDTA tubes following their own protocols. For TCRbeta analysis, collaborators shipped samples in one of three forms: frozen whole blood, isolated PBMCs, or DNA extracted from either of those sample types. The germline V and J ends show losses of 5 bases and 1 base respectively, and no gene match explains 7 bases of the junction. Via the germline V gene, CDR1 is MDHEN and CDR2 SYDVKM. The CDR3 contains 17 residues, cysteine and phenylalanine counted. The read is trimmed to its CDR3 DNA, 51 bases read in frame from base 1. TCRbeta CDR3 regions were amplified from genomic DNA using the immunoSEQ Assay, a bias-controlled multiplex PCR. On the study's bioinformatics: The number of nucleated cells in each sample was estimated by amplification of reference gene primers within the assay. Sequence reads were collapsed and filtered to measure the absolute abundance of every unique TCRbeta CDR3 rearrangement. For each sample, productive Simpson clonality was calculated as the square root of Simpson's diversity index across productive rearrangements. In its TCRdb copy, this immuneACCESS table keeps in-frame sequences only and misses some clones. Where compared with another copy, unresolved V genes explain less than half of these, and the others have no known cause. From that table come the V and J calls and clone size; the DNA was used to work out D and trimming. Here the sample has about 150,000 clones; more than 80% occur a single time. The ten largest clonotypes hold about an eighth of the sample.

The sequence joins TRBV28 to TRBJ2-2, with 10 central nucleotides matching TRBD1. Sequences were obtained from peripheral blood. The sequence was collected from a man aged 18 to 35 with COVID-19, enrolled during active disease. DNA sequence: TGTGCCAGCAGTAGGGGGACAGGGGTCGTGAACACCGGGGAGCTGTTTTTT. Protein translation: CASSRGTGVVNTGELFF.